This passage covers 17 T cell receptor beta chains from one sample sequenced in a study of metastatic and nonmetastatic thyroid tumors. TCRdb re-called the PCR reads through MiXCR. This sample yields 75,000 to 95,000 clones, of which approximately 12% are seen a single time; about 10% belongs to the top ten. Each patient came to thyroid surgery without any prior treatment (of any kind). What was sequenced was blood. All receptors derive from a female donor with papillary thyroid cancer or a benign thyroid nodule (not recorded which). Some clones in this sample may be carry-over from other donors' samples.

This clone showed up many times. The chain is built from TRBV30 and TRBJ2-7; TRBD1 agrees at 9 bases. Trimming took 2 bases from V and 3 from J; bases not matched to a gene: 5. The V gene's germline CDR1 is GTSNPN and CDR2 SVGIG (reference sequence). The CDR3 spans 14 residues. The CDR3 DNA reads TGTGCCTGGAGTCTTGGGACAGGGATCTACGAGCAGTACTTC. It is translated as CAWSLGTGIYEQYF.

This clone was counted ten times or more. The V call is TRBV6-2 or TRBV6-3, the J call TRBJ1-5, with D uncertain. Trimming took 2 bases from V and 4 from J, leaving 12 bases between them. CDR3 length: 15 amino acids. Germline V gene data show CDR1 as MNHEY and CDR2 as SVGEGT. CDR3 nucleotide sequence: TGTGCCAGCAGTTACGAAGGGTTGAGAAATCAGCCCCAGCATTTT. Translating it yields CASSYEGLRNQPQHF.

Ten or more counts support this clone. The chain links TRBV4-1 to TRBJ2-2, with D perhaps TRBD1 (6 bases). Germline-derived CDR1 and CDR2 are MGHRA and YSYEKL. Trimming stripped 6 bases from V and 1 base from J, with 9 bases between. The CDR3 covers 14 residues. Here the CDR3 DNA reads TGCGCCAGCAGGGTACAGGGGAACACCGGGGAGCTGTTTTTT. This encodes CASRVQGNTGELFF.

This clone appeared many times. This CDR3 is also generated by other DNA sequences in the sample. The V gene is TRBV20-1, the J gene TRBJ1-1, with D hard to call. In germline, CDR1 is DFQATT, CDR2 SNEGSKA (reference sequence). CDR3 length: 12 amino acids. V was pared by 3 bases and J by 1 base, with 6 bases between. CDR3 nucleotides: TGCAGTGCTAGGCGAACGAACACTGAAGCTTTCTTT. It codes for CSARRTNTEAFF.

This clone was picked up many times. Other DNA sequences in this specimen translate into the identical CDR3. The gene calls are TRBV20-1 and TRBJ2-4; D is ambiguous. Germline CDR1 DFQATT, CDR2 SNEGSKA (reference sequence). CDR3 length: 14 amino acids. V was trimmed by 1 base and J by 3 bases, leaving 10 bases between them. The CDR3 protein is CSARGALGKNIQYF. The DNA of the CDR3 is TGCAGTGCTAGAGGGGCACTCGGCAAAAACATTCAGTACTTC.

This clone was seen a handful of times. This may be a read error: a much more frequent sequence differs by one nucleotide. The CDR3 region is CASSQVNTMYF. CDR3 coding DNA: TGTGCCAGCAGCCAAGTAAACACCATGTATTTT. The J gene is TRBJ1-3, the V gene TRBV3-1; D uncertain. CDR3 size: 11 residues. From germline, CDR1 is LGHDT and CDR2 YNNKEL (reference sequence).

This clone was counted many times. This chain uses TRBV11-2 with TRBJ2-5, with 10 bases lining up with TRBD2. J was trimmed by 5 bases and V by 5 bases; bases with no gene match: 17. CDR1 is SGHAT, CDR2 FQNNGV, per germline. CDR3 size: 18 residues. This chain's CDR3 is CASSQGVILAGLGETQYF. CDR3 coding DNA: TGTGCCAGCAGCCAGGGGGTGATACTAGCGGGATTGGGGGAGACCCAGTACTTC.

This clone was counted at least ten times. The DNA of the CDR3 is TGTGCCAGCACGGGACAGAGATACGAGCAGTACTTC. Translating gives CASTGQRYEQYF. The V gene is TRBV6-1, the J gene TRBJ2-7, with 7 bases fitting TRBD1. J lost 4 bases, V lost 7 bases, and 4 bases had no gene match. The CDR3 is 12 residues long. Germline V gene sequence: CDR1 MNHNS, CDR2 SASEGT.

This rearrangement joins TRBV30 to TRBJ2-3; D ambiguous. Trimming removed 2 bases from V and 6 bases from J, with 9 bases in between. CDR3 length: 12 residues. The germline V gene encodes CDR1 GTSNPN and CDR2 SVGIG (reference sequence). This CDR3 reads CAWSSGSDTQYF. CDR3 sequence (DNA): TGTGCCTGGAGTTCTGGGTCTGATACGCAGTATTTT.

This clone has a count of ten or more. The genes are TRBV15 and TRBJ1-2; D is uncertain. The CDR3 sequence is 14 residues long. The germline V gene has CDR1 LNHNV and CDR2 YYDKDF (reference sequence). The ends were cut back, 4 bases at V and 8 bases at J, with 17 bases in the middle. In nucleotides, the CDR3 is TGTGCCACCAGCATAGCGTCATTTTCTCGCGGCTACACCTTC. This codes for CATSIASFSRGYTF.

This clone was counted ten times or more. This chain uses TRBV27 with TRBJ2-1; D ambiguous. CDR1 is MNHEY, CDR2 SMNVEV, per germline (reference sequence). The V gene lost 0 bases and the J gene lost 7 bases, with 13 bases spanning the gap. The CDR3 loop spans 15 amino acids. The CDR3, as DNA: TGTGCCAGCAGTTTATCGTGGCTAGTGGGGAATGAGCAGTTCTTC. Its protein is CASSLSWLVGNEQFF.

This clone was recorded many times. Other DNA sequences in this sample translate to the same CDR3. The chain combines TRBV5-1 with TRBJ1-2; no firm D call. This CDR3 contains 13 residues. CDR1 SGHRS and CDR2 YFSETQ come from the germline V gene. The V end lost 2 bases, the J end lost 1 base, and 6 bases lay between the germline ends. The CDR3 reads CASSLPGNYGYTF. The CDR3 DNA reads TGCGCCAGCAGCTTACCGGGTAACTATGGCTACACCTTC.

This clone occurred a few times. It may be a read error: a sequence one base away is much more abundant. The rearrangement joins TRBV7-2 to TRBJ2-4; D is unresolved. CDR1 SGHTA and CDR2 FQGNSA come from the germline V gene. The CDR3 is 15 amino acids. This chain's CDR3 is CASSSLWGSKKIQYF. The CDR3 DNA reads TGTGCCAGCAGCTCCCTTTGGGGTTCCAAAAAAATTCAGTACTTC.

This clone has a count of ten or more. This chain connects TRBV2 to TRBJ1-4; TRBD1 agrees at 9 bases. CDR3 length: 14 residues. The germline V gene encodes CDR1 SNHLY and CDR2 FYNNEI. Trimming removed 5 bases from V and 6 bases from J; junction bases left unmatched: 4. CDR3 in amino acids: CASSKGQGYEKLFF. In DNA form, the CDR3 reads TGTGCCAGCAGTAAAGGACAGGGGTATGAAAAACTGTTTTTT.

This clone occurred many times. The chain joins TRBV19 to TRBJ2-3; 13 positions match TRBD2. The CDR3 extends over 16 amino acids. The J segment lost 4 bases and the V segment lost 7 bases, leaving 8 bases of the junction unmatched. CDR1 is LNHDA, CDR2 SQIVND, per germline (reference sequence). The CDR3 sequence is CASKGTSGKEPDTQYF. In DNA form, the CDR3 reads TGTGCCAGTAAGGGGACTAGCGGGAAAGAACCAGATACGCAGTATTTT.

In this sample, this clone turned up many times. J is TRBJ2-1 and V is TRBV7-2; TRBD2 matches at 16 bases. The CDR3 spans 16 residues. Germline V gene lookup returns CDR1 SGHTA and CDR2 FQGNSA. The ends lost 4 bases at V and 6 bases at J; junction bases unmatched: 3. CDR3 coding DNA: TGTGCCAGCAGCTCCGGGACTAGCGGGAGGGCCAATGAGCAGTTCTTC. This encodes CASSSGTSGRANEQFF.

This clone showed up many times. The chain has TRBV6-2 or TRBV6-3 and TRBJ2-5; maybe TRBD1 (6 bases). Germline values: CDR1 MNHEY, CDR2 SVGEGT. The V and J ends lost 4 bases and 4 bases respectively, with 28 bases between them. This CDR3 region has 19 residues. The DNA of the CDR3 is TGTGCCAGCAGTTCAGGGGAGCTAGTCGTTCTTTTTGATCGAGAGACCCAGTACTTC. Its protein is CASSSGELVVLFDRETQYF.